These T cell receptor beta chains were read from a single sample in a study of glioma-infiltrating T cells after dendritic cell vaccination. Clones were sequenced by immunoSEQ multiplex PCR, and TCRdb holds only the in-frame ones, with some missing. The sample includes roughly 80,000 clones, about nine tenths of them seen just once. The starting material was blood, obtained after dendritic cell vaccination. The receptors derive from a human donor with glioblastoma. Each CDR3 is given with its conserved first and last residue. D genes are given only for firm matches. Only part of the rows carry a size: once, few, many, or a class if the clone is expanded.

TRBV6-1,TRBJ1-1,-,-,CASIVILGDTEAFF,TGTGCCAGCATAGTGATCTTAGGGGACACTGAAGCTTTCTTT
TRBV29-1,TRBJ2-3,-,TRBD2,CSVEGLAGGKSTDTQYF,TGCAGCGTTGAAGGACTAGCGGGAGGGAAGAGCACAGATACGCAGTATTTT
TRBV7-9,TRBJ2-1,-,TRBD2,CASSLPLAGGYNEQFF,TGTGCCAGCAGCTTACCATTAGCGGGAGGATACAATGAGCAGTTCTTC
TRBV6-1,TRBJ1-5,hyperexpanded,-,CASSEGVEGVNQPQHF,TGTGCCAGCAGTGAAGGTGTAGAAGGGGTCAATCAGCCCCAGCATTTT
TRBV19,TRBJ2-5,once,-,CASGSRWETQYF,TGTGCCAGTGGATCTAGGTGGGAGACCCAGTACTTC
TRBV2,TRBJ1-1,-,-,CASSSQGNTEAFF,TGTGCCAGCAGTTCACAGGGTAACACTGAAGCTTTCTTT
TRBV5-4,TRBJ1-1,once,-,CASSPGYDTEAFF,TGTGCCAGCAGCCCGGGGTACGACACTGAAGCTTTCTTT
TRBV6-5,TRBJ1-1,-,-,CASSYSGAKNTEAFF,TGTGCCAGCAGTTACTCGGGGGCAAAGAACACTGAAGCTTTCTTT
TRBV6-1,TRBJ1-3,-,TRBD1,CASSERNRWAGGAGNTIYF,TGTGCCAGCAGTGAACGGAATCGGTGGGCAGGGGGTGCTGGAAACACCATATATTTT
TRBV5-1,TRBJ2-7,-,TRBD1,CASSYGQVLEQYF,TGCGCCAGCAGCTACGGACAGGTTCTCGAGCAGTACTTC
TRBV29-1,TRBJ2-3,-,TRBD1,CSVNRGTDTQYF,TGCAGCGTGAACAGGGGGACAGATACGCAGTATTTT
TRBV5-4,TRBJ1-1,-,TRBD1,CASRPQGAETEAFF,TGTGCCAGCAGACCCCAGGGGGCAGAAACTGAAGCTTTCTTT
TRBV2,TRBJ1-4,-,-,CASSEALLGRATNEKLFF,TGTGCCAGCAGTGAAGCTCTTTTGGGCAGGGCAACTAATGAAAAACTGTTTTTT
TRBV12-5,TRBJ1-6,-,-,CASGLVRGEADSPLHF,TGTGCTAGTGGTTTGGTACGCGGGGAGGCGGATTCACCCCTCCACTTT
TRBV6-4,TRBJ1-5,-,TRBD1,CASRGQGYLWNQPQHF,TGTGCCAGCAGGGGACAGGGGTACCTATGGAATCAGCCCCAGCATTTT
TRBV30,TRBJ2-3,-,TRBD2,CAWSDTGTSFRADTQYF,TGTGCCTGGAGTGATACCGGGACTAGCTTCCGAGCAGATACGCAGTATTTT
TRBV7-2,TRBJ2-1,-,TRBD2,CASSLGGLDYNEQFF,TGTGCCAGCAGCTTAGGGGGACTAGATTACAATGAGCAGTTCTTC
TRBV19,TRBJ2-7,few,TRBD2,CASSTPGGGYYEQYF,TGTGCCAGTAGTACCCCGGGAGGGGGGTACTACGAGCAGTACTTC
TRBV7-2,TRBJ2-1,-,-,CASSPPGGSSYNEQFF,TGTGCCAGCAGCCCACCCGGGGGAAGCTCCTACAATGAGCAGTTCTTC
TRBV5-1,TRBJ2-5,-,-,CASSRGAETQYF,TGCGCCAGCAGCCGGGGAGCAGAGACCCAGTACTTC
TRBV7-9,TRBJ2-2,-,-,CASSPSGNTGELFF,TGTGCCAGCAGCCCCTCGGGGAACACCGGGGAGCTGTTTTTT
TRBV6-5,TRBJ2-7,-,TRBD1,CASSYSTGYYEQYF,TGTGCCAGCAGTTACTCGACAGGGTACTACGAGCAGTACTTC
TRBV7-9,TRBJ1-2,-,-,CASSPRQGTDGYTF,TGTGCCAGCAGCCCACGGCAGGGTACAGATGGCTACACCTTC
TRBV18,TRBJ1-2,-,TRBD1,CASSPRTGTDGYTF,TGTGCCAGCTCACCAAGGACAGGGACGGATGGCTACACCTTC
TRBV7-2,TRBJ1-3,-,-,CASSYRSGNTIYF,TGTGCCAGCAGCTACAGGTCTGGAAACACCATATATTTT
TRBV19,TRBJ2-3,-,-,CASQHGKATDTQYF,TGTGCCAGTCAGCACGGGAAGGCGACAGATACGCAGTATTTT
TRBV27,TRBJ2-7,-,TRBD1,CASSASTGPEQYF,TGTGCCAGCAGTGCCTCGACAGGGCCCGAGCAGTACTTC
TRBV14,TRBJ1-4,once,-,CASSRHGNEKLFF,TGTGCCAGCAGCCGGCACGGGAATGAAAAACTGTTTTTT
TRBV6-1,TRBJ2-7,-,-,CATRGNSSYEQYF,TGTGCCACCCGGGGGAATAGTTCCTACGAGCAGTACTTC
TRBV4-3,TRBJ2-3,-,TRBD2,CASSHSGSTDTQYF,TGCGCCAGCAGCCATAGCGGGAGCACAGATACGCAGTATTTT
TRBV5-1,TRBJ1-6,-,TRBD1,CASSLGDRTPFSPLHF,TGCGCCAGCAGCTTGGGGGACAGGACCCCCTTTTCACCCCTCCACTTT
TRBV18,TRBJ2-5,once,-,CASSSLAETQYF,TGTGCCAGCTCGTCGCTGGCAGAGACCCAGTACTTC
TRBV9,TRBJ1-3,few,-,CASSETGDGNTIYF,TGTGCCAGCAGCGAGACAGGAGATGGAAACACCATATATTTT
TRBV7-9,TRBJ1-1,-,TRBD1,CASRPFGTGGKGAFF,TGTGCCAGCAGACCTTTCGGGACAGGGGGAAAGGGTGCTTTCTTT
TRBV18,TRBJ1-1,-,TRBD1,CASSPTRTGMNTEAFF,TGTGCCAGCTCACCAACCCGGACAGGGATGAACACTGAAGCTTTCTTT
TRBV13,TRBJ1-2,-,-,CASSLDADSPNYGYTF,TGTGCCAGCAGCTTAGACGCAGACAGTCCTAACTATGGCTACACCTTC
TRBV11-3,TRBJ2-7,few,TRBD1,CASSPRDREDEQYF,TGTGCCAGCAGCCCGAGGGACAGGGAGGATGAGCAGTACTTC
TRBV6-5,TRBJ1-2,-,-,CASSRGQGYGYTF,TGTGCCAGCAGTAGGGGACAAGGCTATGGCTACACCTTC
TRBV9,TRBJ2-2,once,-,CASRGDPDTNTGELFF,TGTGCCAGCAGAGGGGATCCGGATACGAACACCGGGGAGCTGTTTTTT
TRBV5-1,TRBJ2-3,once,TRBD2,CASSPGTSAPGDTQYF,TGCGCCAGCAGCCCCGGGACTAGTGCCCCGGGAGATACGCAGTATTTT
TRBV10-2,TRBJ2-3,-,TRBD2,CASSRLAGYTDTQYF,TGCGCCAGCAGCAGACTAGCGGGGTACACAGATACGCAGTATTTT
TRBV6-1,TRBJ2-5,-,TRBD2,CASSDDTGGVLGTQYF,TGTGCCAGCAGTGACGATACGGGGGGGGTGCTTGGGACCCAGTACTTC
TRBV18,TRBJ2-7,once,-,CASSPSRDQPDEQYF,TGTGCCAGCTCACCCAGCCGGGATCAACCGGACGAGCAGTACTTC
TRBV6-1,TRBJ2-7,-,-,CASSESGLTYEQYF,TGTGCCAGCAGTGAGTCAGGGCTGACCTACGAGCAGTACTTC
TRBV29-1,TRBJ2-7,once,-,CSVEDRKEATYEQYF,TGCAGCGTTGAAGATCGAAAGGAGGCTACCTACGAGCAGTACTTC
TRBV5-4,TRBJ1-4,-,-,CASSPPSGTGRANEKLFF,TGTGCCAGCAGCCCGCCGTCCGGGACGGGGAGGGCTAATGAAAAACTGTTTTTT
TRBV7-2,TRBJ2-5,-,TRBD1,CASSRDRAQETQYF,TGTGCCAGCAGCCGGGACAGGGCCCAAGAGACCCAGTACTTC
TRBV4-1,TRBJ2-7,-,-,CASSQIPGQAYEQYF,TGCGCCAGCAGCCAGATCCCGGGACAAGCCTACGAGCAGTACTTC
TRBV4-3,TRBJ2-3,-,TRBD2,CASSQEEREGWADTQYF,TGCGCCAGCAGCCAGGAAGAGCGGGAGGGCTGGGCAGATACGCAGTATTTT
TRBV5-4,TRBJ2-1,-,TRBD2,CASSLPGGTYNEQFF,TGTGCCAGCAGCTTGCCGGGGGGAACCTACAATGAGCAGTTCTTC